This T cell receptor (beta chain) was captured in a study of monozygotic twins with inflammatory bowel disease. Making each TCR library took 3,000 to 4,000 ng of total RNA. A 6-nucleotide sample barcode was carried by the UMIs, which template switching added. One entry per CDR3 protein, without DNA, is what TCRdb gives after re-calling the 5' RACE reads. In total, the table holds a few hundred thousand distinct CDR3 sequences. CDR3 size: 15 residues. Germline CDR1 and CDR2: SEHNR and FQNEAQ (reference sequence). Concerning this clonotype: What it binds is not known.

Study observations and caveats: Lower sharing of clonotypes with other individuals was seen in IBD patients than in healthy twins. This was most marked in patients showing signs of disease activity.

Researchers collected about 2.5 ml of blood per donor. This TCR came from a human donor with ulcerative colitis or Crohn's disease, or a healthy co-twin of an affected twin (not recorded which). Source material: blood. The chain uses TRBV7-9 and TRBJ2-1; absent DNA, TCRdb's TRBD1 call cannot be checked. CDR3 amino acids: CASSLSGQKYNQQFF.